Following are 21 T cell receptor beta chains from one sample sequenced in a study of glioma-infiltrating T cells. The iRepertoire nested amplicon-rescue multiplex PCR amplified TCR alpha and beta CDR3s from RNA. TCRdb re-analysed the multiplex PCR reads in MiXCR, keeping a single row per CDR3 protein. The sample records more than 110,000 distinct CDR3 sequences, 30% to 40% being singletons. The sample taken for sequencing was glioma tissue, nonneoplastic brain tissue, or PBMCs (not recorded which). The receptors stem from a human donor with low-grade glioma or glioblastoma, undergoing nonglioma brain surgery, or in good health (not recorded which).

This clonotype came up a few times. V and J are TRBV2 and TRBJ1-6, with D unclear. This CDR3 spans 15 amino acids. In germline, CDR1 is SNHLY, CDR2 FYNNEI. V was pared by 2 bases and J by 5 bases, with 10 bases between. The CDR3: CASSEYYSNNSPLHF. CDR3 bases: TGTGCCAGCAGTGAATATTACAGCAATAATTCACCCCTCCACTTT.

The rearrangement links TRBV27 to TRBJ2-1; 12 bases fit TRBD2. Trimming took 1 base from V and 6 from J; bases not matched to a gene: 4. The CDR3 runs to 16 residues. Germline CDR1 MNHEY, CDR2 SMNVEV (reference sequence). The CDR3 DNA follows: TGTGCCAGCAGTTTATTTCTAGCGGGAGGGGTCAATGAGCAGTTCTTC. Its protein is CASSLFLAGGVNEQFF.

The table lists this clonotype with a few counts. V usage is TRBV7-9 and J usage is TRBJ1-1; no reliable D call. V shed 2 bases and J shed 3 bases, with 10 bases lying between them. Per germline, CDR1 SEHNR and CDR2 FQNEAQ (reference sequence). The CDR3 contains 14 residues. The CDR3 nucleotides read TGTGCCAGCAGCTTAAGTTGGGCAGACACTGAAGCTTTCTTT. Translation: CASSLSWADTEAFF.

The CDR3, as DNA: TGTGCCAGCAGTTGGACACAAACTTCCCCTAACTATGGCTACACCTTC. Amino acid sequence: CASSWTQTSPNYGYTF. The chain combines TRBV28 with TRBJ1-2; a weak D match, TRBD1 (5 bases). CDR1 MDHEN and CDR2 SYDVKM come from the germline V gene. The CDR3 extends over 16 amino acids. V dropped 4 bases and J dropped 0 bases, with 15 bases sitting between them.

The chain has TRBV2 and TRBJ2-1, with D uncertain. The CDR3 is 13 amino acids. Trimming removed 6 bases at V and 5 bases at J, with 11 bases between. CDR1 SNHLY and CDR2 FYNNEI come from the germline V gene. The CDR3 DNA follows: TGTGCCAGCAGAAAGACGGGTGACAATGAGCAGTTCTTC. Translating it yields CASRKTGDNEQFF.

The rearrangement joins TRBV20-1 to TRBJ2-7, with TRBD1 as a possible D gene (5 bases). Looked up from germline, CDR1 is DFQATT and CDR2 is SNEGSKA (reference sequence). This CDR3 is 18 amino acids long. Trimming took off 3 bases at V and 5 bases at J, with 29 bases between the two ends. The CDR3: CSARDTLVAGIGNHEQYF. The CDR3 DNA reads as TGCAGTGCTAGGGATACGTTAGTAGCAGGGATTGGTAACCACGAGCAGTACTTC.

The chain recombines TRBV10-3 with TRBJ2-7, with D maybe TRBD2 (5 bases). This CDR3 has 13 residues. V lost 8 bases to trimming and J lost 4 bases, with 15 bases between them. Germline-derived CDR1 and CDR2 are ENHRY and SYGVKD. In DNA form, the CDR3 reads TGTGCCATCCTCAATGAGGGCCCTTACGAGCAGTACTTC. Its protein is CAILNEGPYEQYF.

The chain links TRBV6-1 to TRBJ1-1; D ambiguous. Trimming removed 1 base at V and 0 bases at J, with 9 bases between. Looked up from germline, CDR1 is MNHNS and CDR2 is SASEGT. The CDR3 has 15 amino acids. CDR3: CASSEGPYVNTEAFF. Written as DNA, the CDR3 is TGTGCCAGCAGTGAAGGCCCCTACGTGAACACTGAAGCTTTCTTT.

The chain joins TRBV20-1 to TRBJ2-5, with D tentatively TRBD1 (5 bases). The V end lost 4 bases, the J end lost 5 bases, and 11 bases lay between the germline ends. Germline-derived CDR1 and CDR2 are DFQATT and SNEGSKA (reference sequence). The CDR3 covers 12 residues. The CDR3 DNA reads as TGCAGTGCTACCAGGGTGTCGGAGACCCAGTACTTC. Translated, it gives CSATRVSETQYF.

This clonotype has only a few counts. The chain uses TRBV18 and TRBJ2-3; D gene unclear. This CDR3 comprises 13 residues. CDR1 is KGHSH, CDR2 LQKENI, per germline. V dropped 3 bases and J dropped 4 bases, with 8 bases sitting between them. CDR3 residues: CASSPGPADTQYF. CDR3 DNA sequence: TGTGCCAGCTCACCTGGGCCCGCAGATACGCAGTATTTT.

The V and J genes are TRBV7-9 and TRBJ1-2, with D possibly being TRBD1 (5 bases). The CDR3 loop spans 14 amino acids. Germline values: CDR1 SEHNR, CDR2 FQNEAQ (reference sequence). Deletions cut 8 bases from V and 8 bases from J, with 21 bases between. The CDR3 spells CASGHAGREKGYTF. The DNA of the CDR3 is TGTGCCAGCGGACACGCCGGCAGGGAAAAAGGCTACACCTTC.

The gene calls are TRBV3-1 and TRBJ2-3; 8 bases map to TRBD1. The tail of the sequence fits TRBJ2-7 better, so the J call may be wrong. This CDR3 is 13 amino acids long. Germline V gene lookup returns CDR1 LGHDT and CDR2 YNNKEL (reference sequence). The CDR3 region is CASSRQGQAEQYF. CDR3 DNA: TGTGCCAGCAGCCGACAGGGGCAAGCCGAGCAGTACTTC.

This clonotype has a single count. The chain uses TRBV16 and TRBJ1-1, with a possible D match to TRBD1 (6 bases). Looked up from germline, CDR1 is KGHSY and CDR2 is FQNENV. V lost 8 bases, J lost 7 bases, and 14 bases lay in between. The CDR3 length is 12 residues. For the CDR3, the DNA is TGTGCCAGCCAAGGGGGAAGGGGTGAAGCTTTCTTT. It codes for CASQGGRGEAFF.

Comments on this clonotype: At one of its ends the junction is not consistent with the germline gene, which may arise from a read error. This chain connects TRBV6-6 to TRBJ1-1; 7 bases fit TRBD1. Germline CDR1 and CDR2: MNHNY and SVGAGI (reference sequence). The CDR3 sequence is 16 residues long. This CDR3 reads CAISERQGVSNPEAFF. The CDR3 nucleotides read TGTGCCATCAGTGAGCGACAGGGAGTGTCGAACCCTGAAGCTTTCTTT.

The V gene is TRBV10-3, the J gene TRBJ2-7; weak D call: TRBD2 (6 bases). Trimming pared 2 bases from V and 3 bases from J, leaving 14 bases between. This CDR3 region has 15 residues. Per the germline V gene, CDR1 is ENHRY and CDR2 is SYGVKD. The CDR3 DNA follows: TGTGCCATCAGTGAGGGGGACTCTACCTACTACGAGCAGTACTTC. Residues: CAISEGDSTYYEQYF.

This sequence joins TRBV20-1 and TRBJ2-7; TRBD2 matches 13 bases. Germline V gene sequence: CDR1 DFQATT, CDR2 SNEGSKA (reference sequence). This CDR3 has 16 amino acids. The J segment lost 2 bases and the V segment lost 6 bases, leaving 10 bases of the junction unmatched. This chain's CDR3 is CSATSGTSGVTYEQYF. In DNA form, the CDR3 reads TGCAGTGCAACCTCCGGGACTAGCGGGGTCACCTACGAGCAGTACTTC.

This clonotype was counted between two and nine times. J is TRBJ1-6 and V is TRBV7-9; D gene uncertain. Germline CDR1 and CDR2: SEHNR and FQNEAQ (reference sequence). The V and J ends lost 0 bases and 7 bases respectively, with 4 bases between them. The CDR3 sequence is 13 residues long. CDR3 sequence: CASSLAENSPLHF. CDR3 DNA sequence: TGTGCCAGCAGCTTAGCGGAGAATTCACCCCTCCACTTT.

CDR3 amino acids: CASSYSQTWGYEQYF. Here the CDR3 DNA reads TGTGCCAGCAGTTACTCTCAGACCTGGGGCTACGAGCAGTACTTC. The chain is built from TRBV6-5 and TRBJ2-7; D uncertain. Per germline, CDR1 MNHEY and CDR2 SVGAGI. The CDR3 is 15 amino acids. Trimming cost V 0 bases and J 3 bases, with 12 bases left between them.

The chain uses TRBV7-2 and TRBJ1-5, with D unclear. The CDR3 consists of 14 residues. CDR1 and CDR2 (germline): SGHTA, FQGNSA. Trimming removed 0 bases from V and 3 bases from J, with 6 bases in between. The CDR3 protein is CASSLAGFNQPQHF. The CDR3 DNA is TGTGCCAGCAGCTTAGCCGGCTTCAATCAGCCCCAGCATTTT. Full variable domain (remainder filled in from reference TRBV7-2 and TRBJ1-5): GAGVSQSPSNKVTEKGKDVELRCDPISGHTALYWYRQSLGQGLEFLIYFQGNSAPDKSGLPSDRFSAERTGGSVSTLTIQRTQQEDSAVYLCASSLAGFNQPQHFGDGTRLSIL.

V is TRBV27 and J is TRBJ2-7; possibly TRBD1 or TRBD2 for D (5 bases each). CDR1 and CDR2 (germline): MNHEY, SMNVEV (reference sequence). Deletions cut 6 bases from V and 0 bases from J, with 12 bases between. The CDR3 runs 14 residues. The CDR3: CASRVTGTSYEQYF. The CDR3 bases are TGTGCCAGCAGGGTCACGGGGACCTCCTACGAGCAGTACTTC.

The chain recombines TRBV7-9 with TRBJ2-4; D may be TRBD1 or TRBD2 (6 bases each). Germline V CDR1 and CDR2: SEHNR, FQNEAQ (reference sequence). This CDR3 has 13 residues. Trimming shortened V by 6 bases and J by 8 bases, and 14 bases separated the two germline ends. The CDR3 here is CASRAKGGDIQYF. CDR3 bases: TGTGCCAGCAGGGCGAAGGGGGGCGACATTCAGTACTTC.